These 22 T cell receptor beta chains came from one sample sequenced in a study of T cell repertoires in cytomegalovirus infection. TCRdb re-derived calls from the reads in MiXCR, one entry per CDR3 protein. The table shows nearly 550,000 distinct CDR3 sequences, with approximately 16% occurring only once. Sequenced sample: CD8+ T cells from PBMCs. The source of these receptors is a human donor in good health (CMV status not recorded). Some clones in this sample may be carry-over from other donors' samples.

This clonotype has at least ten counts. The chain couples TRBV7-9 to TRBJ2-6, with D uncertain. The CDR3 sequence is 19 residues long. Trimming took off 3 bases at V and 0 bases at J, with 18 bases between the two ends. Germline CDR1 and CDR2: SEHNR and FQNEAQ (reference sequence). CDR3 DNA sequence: TGTGCCAGCAGCTTCTCCGGGTCATTCATACGCTCTGGGGCCAACGTCCTGACTTTC. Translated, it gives CASSFSGSFIRSGANVLTF. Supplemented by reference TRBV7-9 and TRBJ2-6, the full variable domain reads DTGVSQNPRHKITKRGQNVTFRCDPISEHNRLYWYRQTLGQGPEFLTYFQNEAQLEKSRLLSDRFSAERPKGSFSTLEIQRTEQGDSAMYLCASSFSGSFIRSGANVLTFGAGSRLTVL.

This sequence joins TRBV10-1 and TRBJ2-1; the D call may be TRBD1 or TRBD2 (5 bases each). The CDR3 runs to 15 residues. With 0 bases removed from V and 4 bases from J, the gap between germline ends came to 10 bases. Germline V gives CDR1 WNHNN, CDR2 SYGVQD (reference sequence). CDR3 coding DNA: TGCGCCAGCAGTGAGTCGGGGGTCGATTACAATGAGCAGTTCTTC. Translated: CASSESGVDYNEQFF.

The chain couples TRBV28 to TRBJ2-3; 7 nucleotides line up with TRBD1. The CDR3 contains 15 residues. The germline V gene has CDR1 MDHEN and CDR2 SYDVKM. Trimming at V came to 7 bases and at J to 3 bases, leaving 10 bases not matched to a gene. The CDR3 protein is CASTLGQVRTDTQYF. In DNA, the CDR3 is TGTGCCAGCACCCTCGGACAGGTGCGAACAGATACGCAGTATTTT.

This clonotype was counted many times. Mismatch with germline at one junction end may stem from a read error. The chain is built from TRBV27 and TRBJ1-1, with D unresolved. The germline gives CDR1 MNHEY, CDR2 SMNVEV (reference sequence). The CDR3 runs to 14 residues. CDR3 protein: CASSLFSGNTEAFF. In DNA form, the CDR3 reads TGCGCCAGCAGCCTATTCTCCGGGAACACTGAAGCTTTCTTT.

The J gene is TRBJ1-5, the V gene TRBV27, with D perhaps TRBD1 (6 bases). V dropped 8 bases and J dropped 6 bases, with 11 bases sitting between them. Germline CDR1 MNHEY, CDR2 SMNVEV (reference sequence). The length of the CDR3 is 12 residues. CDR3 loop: CASGPRGQPQHF. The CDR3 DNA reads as TGTGCCAGCGGCCCCAGGGGTCAGCCCCAGCATTTT.

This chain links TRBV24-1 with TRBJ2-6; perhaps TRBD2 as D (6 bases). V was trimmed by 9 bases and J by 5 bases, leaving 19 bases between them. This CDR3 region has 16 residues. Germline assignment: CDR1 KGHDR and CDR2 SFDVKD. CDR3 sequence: CATGGGRDSRANVLTF. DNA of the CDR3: TGTGCCACCGGCGGAGGACGGGACTCCAGGGCCAACGTCCTGACTTTC.

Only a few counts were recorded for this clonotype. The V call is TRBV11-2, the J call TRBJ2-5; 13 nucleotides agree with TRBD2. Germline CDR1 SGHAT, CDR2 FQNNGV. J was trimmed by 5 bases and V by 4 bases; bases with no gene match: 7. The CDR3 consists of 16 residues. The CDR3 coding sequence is TGTGCCAGCAGCTCGACTAGCGGGGGGTCCTACGAGACCCAGTACTTC. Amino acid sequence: CASSSTSGGSYETQYF.

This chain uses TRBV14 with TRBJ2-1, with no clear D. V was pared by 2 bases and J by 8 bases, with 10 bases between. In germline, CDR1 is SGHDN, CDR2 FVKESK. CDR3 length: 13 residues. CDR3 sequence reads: CASSQPEGDEQFF. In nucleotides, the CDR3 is TGTGCCAGCAGCCAACCCGAAGGCGATGAGCAGTTCTTC.

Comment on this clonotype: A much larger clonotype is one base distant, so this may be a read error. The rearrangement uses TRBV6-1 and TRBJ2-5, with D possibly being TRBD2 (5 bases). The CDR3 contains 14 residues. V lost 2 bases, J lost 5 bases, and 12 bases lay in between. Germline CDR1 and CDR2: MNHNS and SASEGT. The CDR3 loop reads CASSEISRGETQYF. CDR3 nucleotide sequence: TGTGCCAGCAGTGAAATCAGTCGAGGGGAGACCCAGTACTTC.

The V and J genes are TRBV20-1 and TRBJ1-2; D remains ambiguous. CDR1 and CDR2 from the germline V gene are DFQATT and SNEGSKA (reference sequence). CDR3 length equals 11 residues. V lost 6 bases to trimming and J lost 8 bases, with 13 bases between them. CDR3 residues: CSAPGERGYTF. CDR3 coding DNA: TGCAGTGCGCCCGGAGAGAGAGGCTACACCTTC.

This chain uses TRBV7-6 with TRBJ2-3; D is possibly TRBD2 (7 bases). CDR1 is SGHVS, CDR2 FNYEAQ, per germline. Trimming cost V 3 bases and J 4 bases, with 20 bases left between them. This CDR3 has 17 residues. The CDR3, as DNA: TGTGCCAGCAGCTTGTCGTGGGAGGGGGGGCCCGCAGATACGCAGTATTTT. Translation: CASSLSWEGGPADTQYF.

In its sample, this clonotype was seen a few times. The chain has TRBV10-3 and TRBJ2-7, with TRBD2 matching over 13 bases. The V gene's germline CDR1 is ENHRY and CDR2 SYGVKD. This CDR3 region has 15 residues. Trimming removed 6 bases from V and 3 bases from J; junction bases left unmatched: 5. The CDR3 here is CAIRETSGRNYEQYF. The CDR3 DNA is TGTGCCATCAGAGAGACTAGCGGGAGGAACTACGAGCAGTACTTC.

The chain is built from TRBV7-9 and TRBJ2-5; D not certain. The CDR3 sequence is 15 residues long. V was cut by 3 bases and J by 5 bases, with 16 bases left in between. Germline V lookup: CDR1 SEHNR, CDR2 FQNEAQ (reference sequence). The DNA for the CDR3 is TGTGCCAGCAGCTTCGATGGTAATGAGTTGGAGACCCAGTACTTC. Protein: CASSFDGNELETQYF.

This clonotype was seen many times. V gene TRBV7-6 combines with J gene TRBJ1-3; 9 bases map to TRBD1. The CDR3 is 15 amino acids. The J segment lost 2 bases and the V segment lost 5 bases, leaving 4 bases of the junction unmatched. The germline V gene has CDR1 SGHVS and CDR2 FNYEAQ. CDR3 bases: TGTGCCAGCAGCGAGGACAGGGGCCCTGGAAACACCATATATTTT. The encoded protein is CASSEDRGPGNTIYF.

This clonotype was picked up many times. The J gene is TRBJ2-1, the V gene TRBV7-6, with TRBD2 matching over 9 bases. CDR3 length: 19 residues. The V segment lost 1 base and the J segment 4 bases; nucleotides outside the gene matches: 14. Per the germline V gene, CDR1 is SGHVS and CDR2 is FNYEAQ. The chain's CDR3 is CASSLGLHRGGVLYNEQFF. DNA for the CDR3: TGTGCCAGCAGCTTAGGACTACATCGCGGGGGGGTCCTTTACAATGAGCAGTTCTTC. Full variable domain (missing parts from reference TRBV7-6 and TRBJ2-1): GAGVSQSPRYKVTKRGQDVALRCDPISGHVSLYWYRQALGQGPEFLTYFNYEAQQDKSGLPNDRFSAERPEGSISTLTIQRTEQRDSAMYRCASSLGLHRGGVLYNEQFFGPGTRLTVL.

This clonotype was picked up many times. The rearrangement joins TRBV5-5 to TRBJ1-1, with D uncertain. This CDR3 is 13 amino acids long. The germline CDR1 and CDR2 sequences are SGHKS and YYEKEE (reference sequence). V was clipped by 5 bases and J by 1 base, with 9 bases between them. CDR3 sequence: CASSSVANTEAFF. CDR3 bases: TGTGCCAGCAGTTCTGTGGCGAACACTGAAGCTTTCTTT.

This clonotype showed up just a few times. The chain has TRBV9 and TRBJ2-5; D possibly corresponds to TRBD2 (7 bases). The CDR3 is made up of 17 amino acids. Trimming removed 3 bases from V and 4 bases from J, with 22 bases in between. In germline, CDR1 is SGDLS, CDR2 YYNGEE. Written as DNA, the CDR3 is TGTGCCAGCAGCGCCTTGGACGTGGGGGGGCTGGCAGAGACCCAGTACTTC. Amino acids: CASSALDVGGLAETQYF.

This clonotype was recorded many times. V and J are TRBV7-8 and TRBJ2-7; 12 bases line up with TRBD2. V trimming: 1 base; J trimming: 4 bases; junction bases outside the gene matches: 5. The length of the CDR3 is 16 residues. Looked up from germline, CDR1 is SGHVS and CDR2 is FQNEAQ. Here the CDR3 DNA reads TGTGCCAGCAGCTTAGGGCTAGCGGGAGGGAGGTACGAGCAGTACTTC. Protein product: CASSLGLAGGRYEQYF.

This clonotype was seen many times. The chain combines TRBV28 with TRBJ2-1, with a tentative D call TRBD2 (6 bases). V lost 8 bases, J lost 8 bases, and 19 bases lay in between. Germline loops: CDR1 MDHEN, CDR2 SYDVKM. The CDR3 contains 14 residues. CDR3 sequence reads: CASAGRTNRYEQFF. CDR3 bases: TGTGCCAGCGCGGGGCGGACAAATAGGTATGAGCAGTTCTTC. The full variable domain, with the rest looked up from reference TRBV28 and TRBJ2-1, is DVKVTQSSRYLVKRTGEKVFLECVQDMDHENMFWYRQDPGLGLRLIYFSYDVKMKEKGDIPEGYSVSREKKERFSLILESASTNQTSMYLCASAGRTNRYEQFFGPGTRLTVL.

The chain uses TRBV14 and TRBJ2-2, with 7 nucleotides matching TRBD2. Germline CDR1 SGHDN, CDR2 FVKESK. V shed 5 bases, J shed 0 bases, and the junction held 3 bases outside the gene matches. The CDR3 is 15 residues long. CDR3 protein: CASSMRGSNTGELFF. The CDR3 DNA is TGTGCCAGCAGCATGCGGGGGTCGAACACCGGGGAGCTGTTTTTT.

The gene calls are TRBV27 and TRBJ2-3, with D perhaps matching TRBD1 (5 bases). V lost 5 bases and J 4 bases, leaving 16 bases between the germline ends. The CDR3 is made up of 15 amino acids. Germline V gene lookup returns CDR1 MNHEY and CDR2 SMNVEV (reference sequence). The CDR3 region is CASSPRGRAADTQYF. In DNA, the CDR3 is TGTGCCAGCAGTCCTAGGGGCAGGGCGGCAGATACGCAGTATTTT.

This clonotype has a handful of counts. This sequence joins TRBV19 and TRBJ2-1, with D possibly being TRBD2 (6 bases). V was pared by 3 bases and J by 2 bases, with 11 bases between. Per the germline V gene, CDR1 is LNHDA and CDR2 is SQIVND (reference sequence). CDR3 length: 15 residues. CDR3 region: CASSIGGLTYNEQFF. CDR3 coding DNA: TGTGCCAGTAGTATTGGGGGACTTACCTACAATGAGCAGTTCTTC.